The rows below give T cell receptor beta chains drawn from one sample of a study of CD8+ T cells in alopecia areata. Profiled with immunoSEQ multiplex PCR; TCRdb holds only in-frame clones, not every one. Here the sample spans about 300,000 clones, 58% being singletons. This material consisted of CD4+ T cells sorted from blood, taken at week 24, from a patient treated with tofacitinib. These receptors were taken from a human donor with alopecia areata. CDR3s include the opening cysteine and the closing phenylalanine or tryptophan. The order of the fields is V gene, clone size, D gene, J gene, CDR3 DNA, CDR3 protein. A D gene is named only where the DNA matches it firmly. Some rows mark clone size as missing; the rest say once, few, many or name a class of expanded clone.

>TRBV5-1|-|-|TRBJ2-2
TGCGCCAGCAGCTTGAGGCCTAGCGCCGGGGAGCTGTTTTTT
CASSLRPSAGELFF
>TRBV27|-|-|TRBJ1-5
TGTGCCAGCAGGGACCACCCCCAAGGCCAGCCCCAGCATTTT
CASRDHPQGQPQHF
>TRBV5-4|-|-|TRBJ2-1
TGTGCCAGCAACCTGTACAATGAGCAGTTCTTC
CASNLYNEQFF
>TRBV20-1|few|-|TRBJ1-1
TGCAGTGCTAGTTCGAACACTGAAGCTTTCTTT
CSASSNTEAFF
>TRBV11-2|few|-|TRBJ2-3
TGTGCCAGCAGTTACCGGGGAGTCACAGATACGCAGTATTTT
CASSYRGVTDTQYF
>TRBV28|few|TRBD1|TRBJ1-2
TGTGCCAGCAGTTTAGGCCCGGGGACAGCCTATGGCTACACCTTC
CASSLGPGTAYGYTF
>TRBV18|few|-|TRBJ2-4
TGTGCCAGCTCACCACCAGGTTTAACAACCAAAAACATTCAGTACTTC
CASSPPGLTTKNIQYF
>TRBV27|-|TRBD1|TRBJ2-4
TGTGCCAGCAAAAAGGGGACAGGGGCAAACATTCAGTACTTC
CASKKGTGANIQYF
>TRBV19|-|TRBD1|TRBJ1-1
TGTGCCAGTAGTGCACGGACAGGGCGGAGCACTGAAGCTTTCTTT
CASSARTGRSTEAFF
>TRBV28|-|-|TRBJ2-7
TGTGCCTCGGTTTCATTCTCTTACGAGCAGTACTTC
CASVSFSYEQYF
>TRBV6-5|-|-|TRBJ2-7
TGTGCCAGCAGACCAGACAGGACTTACGAGCAGTACTTC
CASRPDRTYEQYF
>TRBV2|-|-|TRBJ2-1
TGTGCCAGCAGTGTTTCCCGCAATGAGCAGTTCTTC
CASSVSRNEQFF
>TRBV6-5|-|TRBD2|TRBJ2-1
TGTGCCAGCAGTTTGGGACTAGCGCACCTTGGGGATGAGCAGTTCTTC
CASSLGLAHLGDEQFF
>TRBV29-1|-|-|TRBJ2-3
TGCAGCGTTAGGGGCAGAGGCACAGATACGCAGTATTTT
CSVRGRGTDTQYF
>TRBV30|-|TRBD1|TRBJ1-6
TGTGCCTGGAGTCAACCCCAGGGGGCTAATTCACCCCTCCACTTT
CAWSQPQGANSPLHF
>TRBV5-4|-|-|TRBJ1-1
TGTGCCAGCAGCACCGGCTGGGCAGAAACTGAAGCTTTCTTT
CASSTGWAETEAFF
>TRBV30|-|-|TRBJ2-5
TGTGCCTGGAGTGAGGAAGAGACCCAGTACTTC
CAWSEEETQYF
>TRBV19|-|-|TRBJ2-3
TGTGCCAGTAGCGGCAGCACAGATACGCAGTATTTT
CASSGSTDTQYF
>TRBV29-1|-|-|TRBJ2-6
TGCAGCGTTGGGGGCTGGGGGGCCAACGTCCTGACTTTC
CSVGGWGANVLTF
>TRBV19|-|-|TRBJ1-5
TGTGCCAGTAGGACGGACAGTGGGATGGGGCAGCCCCAGCATTTT
CASRTDSGMGQPQHF
>TRBV2|once|TRBD1|TRBJ2-1
TGTGCCAGCAGTGATGGATGGTCGGCGGGACAGGGGTTCTTC
CASSDGWSAGQGFF
>TRBV4-3|-|-|TRBJ1-5
TGCGCCAGCAGCCAAGTATTGAGGGGCTCCAATCAGCCCCAGCATTTT
CASSQVLRGSNQPQHF
>TRBV30|-|-|TRBJ1-4
TGTGCCTGGAGTCAAAGGGTTAATGAAAAACTGTTTTTT
CAWSQRVNEKLFF
>TRBV18|-|-|TRBJ1-2
TGTGCCAGCTCACCACCCGGGGTTGACGGAGGCTACACCTTC
CASSPPGVDGGYTF
>TRBV30|-|-|TRBJ2-6
TGTGCCTGGAGTGCAGGTGGTGGGGCCAACGTCCTGACTTTC
CAWSAGGGANVLTF
>TRBV2|-|-|TRBJ1-2
TGTGCCAGCAGTGAAGACAACAGGGTTAACTATGGCTACACCTTC
CASSEDNRVNYGYTF
>TRBV30|-|-|TRBJ1-4
TGTGCCTGGGGCAGGGGTAGGGAAAAACTGTTTTTT
CAWGRGREKLFF
>TRBV2|-|-|TRBJ2-3
TGTGCCAGCAGTGAATCGGGGGGCACAGATACGCAGTATTTT
CASSESGGTDTQYF
>TRBV5-1|few|-|TRBJ2-3
TGCGCCACCGGGATGACAGGCAGCACAGATACGCAGTATTTT
CATGMTGSTDTQYF
>TRBV11-3|-|TRBD2|TRBJ2-3
TGTGCCAGCAGCTTAGATAGCGGGACACATACGCAGTATTTT
CASSLDSGTHTQYF
>TRBV18|-|TRBD1|TRBJ2-7
TGTGCCAGCTCAGCTCCGGGACAGGGAGGCGAGCAGTACTTC
CASSAPGQGGEQYF
>TRBV30|-|-|TRBJ2-7
TGTGCCTGGAGCGACTCTTTAGCCTACGAGCAGTACTTC
CAWSDSLAYEQYF
>TRBV21-1|few|-|TRBJ1-2
TGTGCCAGCAACCGGGGACAGAACTATGGCTACACCTTC
CASNRGQNYGYTF
>TRBV7-2|few|-|TRBJ2-2
TGTGCCAGCAGCCCGACTTCCGGGATAACGAACACCGGGGAGCTGTTTTTT
CASSPTSGITNTGELFF
>TRBV6-5|once|-|TRBJ2-3
TGTGCCAGCAGCCGCCGCCCTTCGGCAGATACGCAGTATTTT
CASSRRPSADTQYF
>TRBV7-2|-|TRBD1|TRBJ2-5
TGTGCCAGCAGCGGGACAGACCAGGGGGCCCAGTACTTC
CASSGTDQGAQYF
>TRBV30|-|TRBD2|TRBJ2-5
TGTGCCTGGAGTACCGGACTAGCGGGGCTCGAGACCCAGTACTTC
CAWSTGLAGLETQYF
>TRBV14|-|-|TRBJ2-1
TGTGCCAGCAGCCAACGGGGGATTGGATACAATGAGCAGTTCTTC
CASSQRGIGYNEQFF
>TRBV28|few|-|TRBJ1-1
TGTGCCAGCAGTTTAGGTGGGGAGGAGACTGAAGCTTTCTTT
CASSLGGEETEAFF
>TRBV30|-|-|TRBJ1-2
TGTGCCTGGAGTGACCCCCTGGGTTGGGTGCACAGTAACTATGGCTACACCTTC
CAWSDPLGWVHSNYGYTF
>TRBV30|-|-|TRBJ1-4
TGTGCCTGGAGCAGGGACACTGAAAAACTGTTTTTT
CAWSRDTEKLFF
>TRBV6-5|-|TRBD1|TRBJ1-6
TGTGCCAGCAGTTCGGACAGGGGAGGGAATTCACCCCTCCACTTT
CASSSDRGGNSPLHF
>TRBV5-1|few|-|TRBJ2-5
TGCGCCAGCAGCTACCAGCCCCAAGAGACCCAGTACTTC
CASSYQPQETQYF
>TRBV29-1|-|TRBD1|TRBJ2-6
TGCAGCGTTGAGGGACAGGGGTTGGGGTCTGGGGCCAACGTCCTGACTTTC
CSVEGQGLGSGANVLTF
>TRBV6-5|-|-|TRBJ2-7
TGTGCCAGCCGCCGCCTCTACGAGCAGTACTTC
CASRRLYEQYF
>TRBV6-1|-|-|TRBJ1-1
TGTGCCAGCAGTTTACAGGGGAACACTGAAGCTTTCTTT
CASSLQGNTEAFF
>TRBV28|few|-|TRBJ2-7
TGTGCCAGCAGTTCAGGACTGTACGAGCAGTACTTC
CASSSGLYEQYF
>TRBV29-1|-|-|TRBJ2-5
TGCAGCGTTGAGCGAGCGTACCAAGAGACCCAGTACTTC
CSVERAYQETQYF
>TRBV27|few|-|TRBJ2-4
TGTGCCAGCAGTAGGACAGCGAGGAATAGGGACATTCAGTACTTC
CASSRTARNRDIQYF
>TRBV29-1|-|TRBD1|TRBJ2-1
TGCAGCGTTTTGGGGTTCGGGACAGAGAGCTCCTACAATGAGCAGTTCTTC
CSVLGFGTESSYNEQFF
>TRBV27|-|-|TRBJ1-3
TGTGCCAGCAGTTCGAGGACAGCTGGAAACACCATATATTTT
CASSSRTAGNTIYF
>TRBV30|-|-|TRBJ2-7
TGTGCCTGGACTGGACAGCCCAGACGCGAGCAGTACTTC
CAWTGQPRREQYF
>TRBV6-1|-|-|TRBJ1-5
TGTGCCAGCACCAACCTTGGGGGAAGCAATCAGCCCCAGCATTTT
CASTNLGGSNQPQHF
>TRBV30|-|TRBD1|TRBJ1-4
TGTGCCTGGAGGGACAGGGGCGACACTAATGAAAAACTGTTTTTT
CAWRDRGDTNEKLFF